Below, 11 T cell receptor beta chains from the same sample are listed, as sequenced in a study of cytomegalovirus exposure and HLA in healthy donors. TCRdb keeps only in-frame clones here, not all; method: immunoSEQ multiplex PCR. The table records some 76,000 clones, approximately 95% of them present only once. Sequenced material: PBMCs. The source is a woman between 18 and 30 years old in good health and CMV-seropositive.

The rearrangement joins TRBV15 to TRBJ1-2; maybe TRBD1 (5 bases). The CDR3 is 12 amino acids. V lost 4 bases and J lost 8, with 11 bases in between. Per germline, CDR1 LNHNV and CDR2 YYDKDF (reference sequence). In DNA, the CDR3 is TGTGCCACCAGCATGGACAACACCGGCTACACCTTC. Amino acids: CATSMDNTGYTF.

The CDR3 nucleotides read TGTGCCTGGAGTGTTGGGCCCAGGCAGGCAGACACCGGGGAGCTGTTTTTT. Protein: CAWSVGPRQADTGELFF. This rearrangement joins TRBV30 to TRBJ2-2; D ambiguous. CDR3 length equals 17 residues. V gave up 0 bases and J gave up 3 bases, with 17 bases separating them. Germline CDR1 reads GTSNPN; CDR2 reads SVGIG (reference sequence).

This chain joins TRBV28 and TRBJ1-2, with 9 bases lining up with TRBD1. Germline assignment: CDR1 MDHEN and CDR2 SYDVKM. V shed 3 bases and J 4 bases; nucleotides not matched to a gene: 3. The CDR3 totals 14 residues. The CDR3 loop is CASSLGQGRYGYTF. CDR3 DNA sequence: TGTGCCAGCAGTTTGGGACAGGGACGCTATGGCTACACCTTC.

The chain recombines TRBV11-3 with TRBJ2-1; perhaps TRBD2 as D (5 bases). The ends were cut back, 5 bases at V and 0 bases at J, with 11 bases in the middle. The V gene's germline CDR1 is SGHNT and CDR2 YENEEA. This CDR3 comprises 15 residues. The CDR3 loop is CASSGSGSSYNEQFF. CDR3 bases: TGTGCCAGCAGCGGCAGCGGTAGCTCCTACAATGAGCAGTTCTTC.

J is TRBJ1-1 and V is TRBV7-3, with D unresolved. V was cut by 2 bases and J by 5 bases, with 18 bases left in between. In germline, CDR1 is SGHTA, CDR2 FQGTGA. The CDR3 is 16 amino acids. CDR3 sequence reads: CASSLYAGTGRTEAFF. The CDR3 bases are TGTGCCAGCAGCTTATATGCGGGAACGGGGAGAACTGAAGCTTTCTTT.

In DNA form, the CDR3 reads TGCGCCAGCAGCTGGAACCACCAGGGGGTAAACTATGGCTACACCTTC. Translating gives CASSWNHQGVNYGYTF. The chain carries TRBV5-1 and TRBJ1-2; 7 bases agree with TRBD1. The V gene end was trimmed by 3 bases and the J gene end by 2 bases; junction bases not matched to a gene: 10. Germline V gives CDR1 SGHRS, CDR2 YFSETQ. The CDR3 totals 16 residues.

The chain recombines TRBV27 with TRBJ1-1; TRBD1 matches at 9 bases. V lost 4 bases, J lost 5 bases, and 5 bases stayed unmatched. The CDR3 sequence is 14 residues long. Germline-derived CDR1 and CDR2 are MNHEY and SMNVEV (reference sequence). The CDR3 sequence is CASSWTGVGTEAFF. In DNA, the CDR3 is TGTGCCAGCAGTTGGACAGGGGTTGGAACTGAAGCTTTCTTT.

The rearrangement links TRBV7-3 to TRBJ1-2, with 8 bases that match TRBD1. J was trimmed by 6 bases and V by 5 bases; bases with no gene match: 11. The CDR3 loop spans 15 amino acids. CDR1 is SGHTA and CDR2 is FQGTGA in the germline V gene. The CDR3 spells CASSLNPDRVDGYTF. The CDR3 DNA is TGTGCCAGCAGCCTCAACCCGGACAGGGTGGATGGCTACACCTTC.

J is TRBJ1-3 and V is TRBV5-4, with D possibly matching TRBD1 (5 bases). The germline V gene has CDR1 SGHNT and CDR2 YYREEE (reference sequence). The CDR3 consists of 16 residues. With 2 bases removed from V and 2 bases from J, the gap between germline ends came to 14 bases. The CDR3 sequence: CASSLGGRVTGNTIYF. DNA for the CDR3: TGTGCCAGCAGCTTAGGTGGCAGGGTGACTGGAAACACCATATATTTT.

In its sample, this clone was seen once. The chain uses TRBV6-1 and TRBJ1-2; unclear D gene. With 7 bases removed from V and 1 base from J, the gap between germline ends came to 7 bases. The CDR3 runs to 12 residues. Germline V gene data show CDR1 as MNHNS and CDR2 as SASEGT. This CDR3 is CASNHNNYGYTF. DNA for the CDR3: TGTGCCAGCAATCACAATAACTATGGCTACACCTTC.

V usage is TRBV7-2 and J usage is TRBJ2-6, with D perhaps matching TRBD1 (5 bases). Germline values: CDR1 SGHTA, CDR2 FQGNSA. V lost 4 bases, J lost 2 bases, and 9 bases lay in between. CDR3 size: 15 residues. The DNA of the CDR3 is TGTGCCAGCAGCTCTCAGGGAACTGGGGCCAACGTCCTGACTTTC. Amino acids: CASSSQGTGANVLTF.